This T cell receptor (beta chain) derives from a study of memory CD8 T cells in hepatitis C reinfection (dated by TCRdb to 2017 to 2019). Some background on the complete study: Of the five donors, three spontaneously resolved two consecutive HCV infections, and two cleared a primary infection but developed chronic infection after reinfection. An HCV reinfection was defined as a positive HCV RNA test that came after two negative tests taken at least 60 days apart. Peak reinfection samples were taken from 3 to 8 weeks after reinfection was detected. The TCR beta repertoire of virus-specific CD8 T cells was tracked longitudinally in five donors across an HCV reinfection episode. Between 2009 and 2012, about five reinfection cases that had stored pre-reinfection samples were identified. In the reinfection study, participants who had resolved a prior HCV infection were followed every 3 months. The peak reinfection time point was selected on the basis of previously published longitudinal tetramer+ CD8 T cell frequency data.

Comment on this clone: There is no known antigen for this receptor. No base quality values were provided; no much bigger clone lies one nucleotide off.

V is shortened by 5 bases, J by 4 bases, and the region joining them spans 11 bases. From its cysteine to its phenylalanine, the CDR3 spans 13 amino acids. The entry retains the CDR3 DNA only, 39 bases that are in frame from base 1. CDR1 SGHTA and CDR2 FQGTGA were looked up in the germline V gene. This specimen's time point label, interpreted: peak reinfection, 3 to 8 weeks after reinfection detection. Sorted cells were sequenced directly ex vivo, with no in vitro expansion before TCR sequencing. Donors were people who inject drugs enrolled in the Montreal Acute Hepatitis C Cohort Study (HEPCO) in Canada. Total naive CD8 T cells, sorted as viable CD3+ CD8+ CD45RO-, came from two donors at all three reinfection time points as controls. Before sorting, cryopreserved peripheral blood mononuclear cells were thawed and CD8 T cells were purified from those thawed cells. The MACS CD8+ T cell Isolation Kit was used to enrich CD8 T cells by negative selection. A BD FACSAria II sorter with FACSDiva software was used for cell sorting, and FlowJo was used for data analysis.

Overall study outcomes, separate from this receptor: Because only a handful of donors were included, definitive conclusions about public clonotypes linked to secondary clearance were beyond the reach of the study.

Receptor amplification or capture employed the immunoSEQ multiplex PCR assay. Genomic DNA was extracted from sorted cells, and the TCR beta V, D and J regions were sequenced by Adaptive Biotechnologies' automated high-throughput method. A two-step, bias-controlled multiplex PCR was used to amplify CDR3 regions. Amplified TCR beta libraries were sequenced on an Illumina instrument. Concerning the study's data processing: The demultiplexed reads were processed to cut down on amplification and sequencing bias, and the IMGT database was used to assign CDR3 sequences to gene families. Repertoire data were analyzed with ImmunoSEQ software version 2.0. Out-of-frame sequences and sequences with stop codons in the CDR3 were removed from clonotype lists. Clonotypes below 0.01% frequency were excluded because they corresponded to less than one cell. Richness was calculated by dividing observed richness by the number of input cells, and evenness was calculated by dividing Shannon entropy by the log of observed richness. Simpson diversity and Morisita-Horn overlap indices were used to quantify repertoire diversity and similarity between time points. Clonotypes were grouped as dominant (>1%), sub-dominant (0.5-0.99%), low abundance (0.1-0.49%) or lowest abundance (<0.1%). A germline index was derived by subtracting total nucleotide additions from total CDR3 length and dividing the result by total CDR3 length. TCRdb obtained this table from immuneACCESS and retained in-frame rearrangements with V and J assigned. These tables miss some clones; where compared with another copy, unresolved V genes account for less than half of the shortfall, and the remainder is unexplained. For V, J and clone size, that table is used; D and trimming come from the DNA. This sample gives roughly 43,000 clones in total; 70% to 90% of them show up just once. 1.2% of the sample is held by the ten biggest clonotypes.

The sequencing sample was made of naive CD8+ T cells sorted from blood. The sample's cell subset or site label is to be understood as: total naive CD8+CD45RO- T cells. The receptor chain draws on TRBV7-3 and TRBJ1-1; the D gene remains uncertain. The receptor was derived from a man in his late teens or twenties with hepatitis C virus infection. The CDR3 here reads CASSADRGTEAFF. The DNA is TGTGCCAGCAGCGCCGACCGAGGCACTGAAGCTTTCTTT.